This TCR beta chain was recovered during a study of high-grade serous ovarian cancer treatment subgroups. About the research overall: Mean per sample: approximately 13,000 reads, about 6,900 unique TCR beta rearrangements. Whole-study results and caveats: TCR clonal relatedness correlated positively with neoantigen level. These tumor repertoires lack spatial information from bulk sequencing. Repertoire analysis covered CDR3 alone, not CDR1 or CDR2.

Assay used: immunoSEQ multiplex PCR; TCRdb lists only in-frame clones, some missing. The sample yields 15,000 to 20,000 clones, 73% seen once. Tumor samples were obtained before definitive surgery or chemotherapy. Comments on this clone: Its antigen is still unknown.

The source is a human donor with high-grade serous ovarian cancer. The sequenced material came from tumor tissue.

The CDR3 here is CASSGRLGGGETQYF. The CDR3 nucleotides read TGTGCCAGCAGCGGACGTCTGGGGGGGGGAGAGACCCAGTACTTC. The rearrangement links TRBV7-2 to TRBJ2-5; 7 bases align to TRBD2. The CDR3 spans 15 residues. CDR1 and CDR2 (germline): SGHTA, FQGNSA. V gave up 5 bases and J gave up 4 bases; unmatched junction bases: 10.